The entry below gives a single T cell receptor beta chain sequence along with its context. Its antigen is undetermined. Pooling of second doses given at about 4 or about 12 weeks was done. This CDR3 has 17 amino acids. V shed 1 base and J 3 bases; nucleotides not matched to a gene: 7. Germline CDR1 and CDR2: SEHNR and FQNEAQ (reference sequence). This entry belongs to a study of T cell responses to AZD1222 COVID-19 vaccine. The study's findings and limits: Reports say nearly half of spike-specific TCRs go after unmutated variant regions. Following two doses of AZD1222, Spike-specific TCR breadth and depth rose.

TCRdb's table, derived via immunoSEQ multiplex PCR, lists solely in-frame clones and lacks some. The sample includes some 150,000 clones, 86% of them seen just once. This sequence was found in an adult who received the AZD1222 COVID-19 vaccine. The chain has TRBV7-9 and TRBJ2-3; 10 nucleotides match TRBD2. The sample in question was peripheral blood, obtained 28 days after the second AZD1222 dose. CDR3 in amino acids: CASSLGSLAGVTDTQYF. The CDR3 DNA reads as TGTGCCAGCAGCTTAGGCTCTCTAGCGGGAGTTACAGATACGCAGTATTTT.